Shown below are 25 T cell receptor beta chains from a single sample sequenced in a study of T cells in Graves' hyperthyroidism and ophthalmopathy. RNA transcripts yielded amplified TCR beta CDR3 regions. The HTBI primer set was used in a first-round RT-PCR of the TCR CDR3. MiXCR, applied by TCRdb to the multiplex PCR reads, yields one record per CDR3 protein. In the table there are roughly 350,000 distinct CDR3 sequences, about 14% of which are singletons. The material sequenced was blood. The receptor set was obtained from a young woman with Graves' ophthalmopathy.

This clonotype was counted at least ten times. This CDR3 is CASSFRLYEQYF. The CDR3 DNA sequence: TGTGCCAGCAGTTTCAGGTTGTACGAGCAGTACTTC. The chain links TRBV28 to TRBJ2-7, with unresolved D. Trimming stripped 3 bases from V and 4 bases from J, with 7 bases between. The germline V gene has CDR1 MDHEN and CDR2 SYDVKM. The CDR3 contains 12 residues.

At least ten counts were recorded for this clonotype. The chain has TRBV13 and TRBJ2-7; 7 bases agree with TRBD1. Germline trimming cut 1 base from V and 6 bases from J; bases unmatched to any gene: 3. The CDR3 is made up of 13 amino acids. The germline CDR1 and CDR2 sequences are PRHDT and FYEKMQ (reference sequence). The CDR3 sequence: CASSLEGQAEQYF. For the CDR3, the DNA is TGTGCCAGCAGCTTAGAAGGACAGGCCGAGCAGTACTTC.

A word on this clonotype: A much bigger clone sits one base away, suggesting this may be a read error. This chain links TRBV28 with TRBJ2-6, with 9 bases identical to TRBD1. The CDR3 is 16 residues long. The germline gives CDR1 MDHEN, CDR2 SYDVKM. The CDR3 nucleotides read TGTGCCAGCAGTTCGGACAGGGGTTCTGAGGCCAACGTCCTGACTTTC. Protein product: CASSSDRGSEANVLTF.

This clonotype has a count of ten or more. This sequence joins TRBV2 and TRBJ2-2, with 8 bases aligning to TRBD2. The CDR3 sequence is 16 residues long. V lost 6 bases and J lost 5; bases outside the gene matches: 11. Germline values: CDR1 SNHLY, CDR2 FYNNEI. CDR3 sequence: CASSVRGSGDTGELFF. CDR3 nucleotide sequence: TGTGCCAGCAGCGTCCGAGGTAGCGGGGATACCGGGGAGCTGTTTTTT.

V gene TRBV6-2 or TRBV6-3 combines with J gene TRBJ2-3; either TRBD1 or TRBD2 may fit D (5 bases each). This CDR3 has 14 residues. In germline, CDR1 is MNHEY, CDR2 SVGEGT. V was cut by 6 bases and J by 2 bases, with 12 bases left in between. In DNA form, the CDR3 reads TGTGCCAGCAGCGACTGGGGGATCACAGATACGCAGTATTTT. It codes for CASSDWGITDTQYF.

Comment on this clonotype: This may be a read error: a much more frequent sequence differs by one nucleotide. V is TRBV3-1 and J is TRBJ2-1, with D perhaps TRBD2 (6 bases). Germline values: CDR1 LGHDT, CDR2 YNNKEL (reference sequence). V shed 4 bases and J shed 12 bases, with 19 bases lying between them. The CDR3 runs 14 residues. CDR3 in DNA: TGTGCCAGCAGCCGAGATCCCAGGGCGGGGCTGCAGTTCTTC. Protein product: CASSRDPRAGLQFF.

This clonotype was counted ten times or more. The V call is TRBV28, the J call TRBJ2-5; 9 nucleotides line up with TRBD2. Trimming cost V 5 bases and J 4 bases; bases outside gene matches: 11. CDR1 MDHEN and CDR2 SYDVKM come from the germline V gene. This CDR3 region has 16 residues. CDR3 nucleotide sequence: TGTGCCAGCAGTCCTTGGACTAGCGTTTATCCAGAGACCCAGTACTTC. This encodes CASSPWTSVYPETQYF. The full variable domain, rest sourced from reference TRBV28 and TRBJ2-5, is DVKVTQSSRYLVKRTGEKVFLECVQDMDHENMFWYRQDPGLGLRLIYFSYDVKMKEKGDIPEGYSVSREKKERFSLILESASTNQTSMYLCASSPWTSVYPETQYFGPGTRLLVL.

This clonotype was picked up many times. Mismatch with germline at one junction end may stem from a read error. This chain connects TRBV3-1 to TRBJ1-1; D gene ambiguous. Looked up from germline, CDR1 is LGHDT and CDR2 is YNNKEL (reference sequence). This CDR3 region has 12 residues. CDR3 sequence (DNA): TGTGCCAGCAGTCAAGTCGGCACTGAAGCTTTCTTT. It translates to CASSQVGTEAFF.

This clonotype occurred a few times. The chain is built from TRBV6-1 and TRBJ1-1; D remains ambiguous. CDR3 size: 11 residues. Per germline, CDR1 MNHNS and CDR2 SASEGT. V lost 8 bases to trimming and J lost 5 bases, with 9 bases between them. The CDR3 here is CASGLRTEAFF. As DNA, the CDR3 is TGTGCCAGCGGTTTGCGTACTGAAGCTTTCTTT.

In the case of this clonotype: With a much larger clone just one base away, this may be a read error. The chain is built from TRBV10-1 and TRBJ2-2, with no clear D. This CDR3 region has 14 residues. From germline, CDR1 is WNHNN and CDR2 SYGVQD (reference sequence). V was clipped by 8 bases and J by 6 bases, with 16 bases between them. CDR3 in DNA: TGCGCCAGCCAGGAGTCAGTCGAAGCCGGGGAGCTGTTTTTT. This codes for CASQESVEAGELFF.

This clonotype was detected many times. The chain employs TRBV6-1 and TRBJ1-2, with a tentative D call TRBD1 (5 bases). Germline V gene lookup returns CDR1 MNHNS and CDR2 SASEGT. The CDR3 totals 15 residues. V was cut by 1 base and J by 4 bases, with 13 bases left in between. This CDR3 reads CASSEGDRKLYGYTF. The CDR3 coding sequence is TGTGCCAGCAGTGAAGGGGACCGCAAACTCTATGGCTACACCTTC.

In its sample, this clonotype was seen many times. The V call is TRBV14, the J call TRBJ2-7, with TRBD1 identical over 8 bases. Germline CDR1 reads SGHDN; CDR2 reads FVKESK. V was pared by 5 bases and J by 6 bases, with 6 bases of the junction left unmatched. The CDR3 sequence is 13 residues long. This CDR3 reads CASSYDRGGEQYF. The CDR3 DNA reads as TGTGCCAGCAGCTACGACAGGGGCGGCGAGCAGTACTTC.

The sample holds many counts of this clonotype. This chain joins TRBV2 and TRBJ1-5, with D unresolved. Trimming cost V 6 bases and J 3 bases, with 12 bases left between them. This CDR3 comprises 14 residues. In germline, CDR1 is SNHLY, CDR2 FYNNEI. DNA of the CDR3: TGTGCCAGCAGAAGACGGACCGACAATCAGCCCCAGCATTTT. This sequence encodes CASRRRTDNQPQHF.

This clonotype was counted at least ten times. V and J are TRBV12-3 or TRBV12-4 and TRBJ2-5; no firm D call. The CDR3 is 14 residues long. V lost 3 bases and J lost 5, with 13 bases in between. The CDR3 DNA is TGTGCCAGCAGTTTCGTAGGCAGAGGCGAGACCCAGTACTTC. Protein: CASSFVGRGETQYF.

This clonotype showed up many times. The V gene is TRBV12-3 or TRBV12-4, the J gene TRBJ2-3; D could derive from TRBD1 or TRBD2 (6 bases each). V was cut by 2 bases and J by 0 bases, with 9 bases left in between. CDR3 length: 15 residues. CDR3 DNA sequence: TGTGCCAGCAGTTTAAGGGGGGCTAGCACAGATACGCAGTATTTT. Translated, it gives CASSLRGASTDTQYF.

As concerns this clonotype: This sequence may be a read error, since a much larger clone differs from it by one base. The J gene is TRBJ2-5, the V gene TRBV20-1, with unresolved D. Germline CDR1 is DFQATT and CDR2 is SNEGSKA (reference sequence). The CDR3 is 14 residues long. DNA for the CDR3: TGCAGTGCTAGTATCAGCGCAGGCCAAGAGCCCCAGTACTTC. This translates into CSASISAGQEPQYF.

This clonotype was detected many times. This chain uses TRBV12-3 or TRBV12-4 with TRBJ2-3; no firm D call. There are 11 residues in the CDR3. The germline V and J ends were trimmed by 8 bases and 4 bases, with 7 bases remaining between them. The CDR3 DNA reads TGTGCCAGCTTTTTCTCAGATACGCAGTATTTT. Protein sequence: CASFFSDTQYF.

This clonotype came up many times. The chain is built from TRBV12-3 or TRBV12-4 and TRBJ2-1; D tentatively fits TRBD1 or TRBD2 (5 bases each). The CDR3 has 13 residues. Trimming shortened V by 6 bases and J by 7 bases, and 13 bases separated the two germline ends. The CDR3 DNA reads as TGTGCCAGCAGGAAGACGGGACCAAATGAGCAGTTCTTC. Amino acids: CASRKTGPNEQFF.

Ten or more counts support this clonotype. The genes are TRBV28 and TRBJ1-2, with D maybe TRBD1 (6 bases). V dropped 6 bases and J dropped 8 bases, with 16 bases sitting between them. This CDR3 spans 13 amino acids. The germline CDR1 and CDR2 sequences are MDHEN and SYDVKM. The CDR3 coding sequence is TGTGCCAGCAGCCCGACAGGATTTAAGGGCTACACCTTC. Translation: CASSPTGFKGYTF.

This clonotype was observed at least ten times. The rearrangement links TRBV28 to TRBJ2-1, with TRBD1 identical over 7 bases. The CDR3 covers 14 residues. Germline V gene sequence: CDR1 MDHEN, CDR2 SYDVKM. Trimming at V came to 5 bases and at J to 9 bases, leaving 10 bases not matched to a gene. The CDR3 region has the DNA TGTGCCAGCAGTCCCGAGTACAGGGGAACTGAGCAGTTCTTC. Its translation is CASSPEYRGTEQFF.

This clonotype has a count of ten or more. The rearrangement joins TRBV6-2 or TRBV6-3 to TRBJ1-2, with D perhaps TRBD1 (5 bases). The CDR3 sequence is 14 residues long. Trimming took off 2 bases at V and 4 bases at J, with 11 bases between the two ends. Per germline, CDR1 MNHEY and CDR2 SVGEGT. CDR3 protein: CASSYGQGRYGYTF. CDR3 DNA: TGTGCCAGCAGTTACGGGCAGGGACGCTATGGCTACACCTTC.

This clonotype was seen repeatedly, ten times or more. The genes are TRBV11-2 and TRBJ2-5, with 12 positions matching TRBD2. The J segment lost 5 bases and the V segment lost 4 bases, leaving 8 bases of the junction unmatched. The V gene's germline CDR1 is SGHAT and CDR2 FQNNGV. CDR3 length equals 16 residues. The DNA for the CDR3 is TGTGCCAGCAGCTCCAATCTAGCGGGGGGGCCGGAGACCCAGTACTTC. It codes for CASSSNLAGGPETQYF.

This clonotype was observed many times. The chain links TRBV28 to TRBJ1-2; D is ambiguous. Per the germline V gene, CDR1 is MDHEN and CDR2 is SYDVKM. Trimming cost V 7 bases and J 6 bases, with 18 bases left between them. The CDR3 consists of 14 residues. The CDR3 sequence: CASTSFGQDDGYTF. The CDR3 DNA follows: TGTGCCAGCACCTCATTTGGGCAGGACGATGGCTACACCTTC.

There are many counts of this clonotype. V gene TRBV20-1 combines with J gene TRBJ1-1, with D possibly being TRBD1 (5 bases). Trimming took 1 base from V and 6 from J, leaving 9 bases between them. The germline V gene has CDR1 DFQATT and CDR2 SNEGSKA (reference sequence). The CDR3 is 12 residues long. The chain's CDR3 is CSARAGGAEAFF. As DNA, the CDR3 is TGCAGTGCTAGAGCGGGGGGGGCTGAAGCTTTCTTT.

This clonotype was seen at least ten times. V usage is TRBV5-1 and J usage is TRBJ2-1; D not certain. V was shortened by 2 bases and J by 8 bases, with 8 bases between the two germline ends. The CDR3 sequence is 12 residues long. Germline lookup yields CDR1 SGHRS and CDR2 YFSETQ. The CDR3 DNA reads TGCGCCAGCAGCTTTCCTGGGTATGAGCAGTTCTTC. Translated: CASSFPGYEQFF.